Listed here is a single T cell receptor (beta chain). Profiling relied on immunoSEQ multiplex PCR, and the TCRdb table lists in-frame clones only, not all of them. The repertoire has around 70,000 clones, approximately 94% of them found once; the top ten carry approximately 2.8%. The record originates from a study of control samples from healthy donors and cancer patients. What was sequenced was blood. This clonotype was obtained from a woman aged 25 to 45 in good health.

The CDR3 loop reads CASSFNAGGDSPLHF. CDR3 nucleotide sequence: TGCGCCAGCAGCTTTAACGCGGGAGGGGATTCACCCCTCCACTTT. V is TRBV5-1 and J is TRBJ1-6; a weak D match, TRBD1 (5 bases). The CDR3 runs to 15 residues. V lost 2 bases and J lost 8, with 14 bases in between. Germline V gene sequence: CDR1 SGHRS, CDR2 YFSETQ.